This T cell receptor beta chain was documented in a study of T cells in Graves' hyperthyroidism and ophthalmopathy. RNA transcripts yielded amplified TCR beta CDR3 regions. Using the HTBI primer set, a first-round RT-PCR was run on the TCR CDR3. Using its own MiXCR run on the multiplex PCR reads, TCRdb lists one record per CDR3 protein. In the table there are fewer than 200,000 distinct CDR3 sequences, approximately 17% of which are singletons. The study, taken as a whole, reports: Also found in blood were most expanded thyroid clonotypes above 0.001.

The CDR3 extends over 14 amino acids. Germline loops: CDR1 SGDLS, CDR2 YYNGEE. Points on this clonotype: Its target is unknown. A read error may explain this, as a much larger clone is one base away.

The hyperthyroidism was newly diagnosed and had lasted under 2 months; the patients were aged 18 to 65. The source material was blood. This chain links TRBV9 with TRBJ1-2; D is uncertain. The TCR originated in a woman aged 45 to 65 with Graves' hyperthyroidism. The CDR3 reads CTSTAGRTTYGYTF. The DNA of the CDR3 is TGTACCAGCACCGCGGGGAGGACCACCTATGGCTACACCTTC.